These 17 T cell receptor beta chains share one sample of origin, sequenced in a study of OX40 agonist ivuxolimab in advanced cancers. Sequencing used immunoSEQ multiplex PCR; TCRdb keeps in-frame clones, though not all of them. The table lists more than 70,000 clones, about 86% of them singletons. Here the sequenced sample was CD4+ or CD8+ T cells sorted from blood, taken in a trial of the OX40 agonist ivuxolimab. The source is an adult with an advanced solid tumor such as melanoma, head and neck, liver or kidney cancer.

The J gene is TRBJ2-7, the V gene TRBV19, with 8 nucleotides matching TRBD1. The CDR3 extends over 14 amino acids. V shed 6 bases, J shed 0 bases, and the junction held 4 bases outside the gene matches. In germline, CDR1 is LNHDA, CDR2 SQIVND (reference sequence). CDR3 DNA: TGTGCCAGTAGGGGACAGGCCTCCTCCTACGAGCAGTACTTC. It codes for CASRGQASSYEQYF.

The CDR3 protein is CASSSEGARGETQYF. CDR3 DNA: TGTGCCAGCAGCTCAGAGGGAGCGAGGGGGGAGACCCAGTACTTC. The chain is built from TRBV7-8 and TRBJ2-5, with D possibly TRBD1 on 6 matching bases. V lost 4 bases to trimming and J lost 5 bases, with 17 bases between them. Germline V CDR1 and CDR2: SGHVS, FQNEAQ. This CDR3 has 15 amino acids.

The rearrangement links TRBV2 to TRBJ2-3; 9 nucleotides align to TRBD2. The V gene's germline CDR1 is SNHLY and CDR2 FYNNEI. V shed 4 bases, J shed 2 bases, and the junction held 4 bases outside the gene matches. The CDR3 covers 15 residues. The CDR3 loop is CASSASGGHTDTQYF. CDR3 nucleotide sequence: TGTGCCAGCAGTGCCAGCGGGGGGCACACAGATACGCAGTATTTT.

A few counts support this clone. This sequence joins TRBV5-3 and TRBJ1-2; weak D call: TRBD1 (5 bases). TRBV5-3 is an open reading frame, and its role is uncertain. The CDR3 length is 15 residues. The V gene lost 2 bases and the J gene lost 4 bases, with 15 bases spanning the gap. Written as DNA, the CDR3 is TGTGCCAGAAGCTTTCTCGTGACAGATACCTATGGCTACACCTTC. This gives the protein CARSFLVTDTYGYTF.

The chain joins TRBV27 to TRBJ2-5, with 8 bases lining up with TRBD1. This CDR3 comprises 15 residues. Trimming took 1 base from V and 2 from J; bases not matched to a gene: 3. CDR1 is MNHEY and CDR2 is SMNVEV in the germline V gene (reference sequence). This CDR3 reads CASSLFGTGQETQYF. The CDR3 coding sequence is TGTGCCAGCAGTTTATTTGGGACAGGACAAGAGACCCAGTACTTC.

The genes are TRBV16 and TRBJ1-2; D is uncertain. With 5 bases removed from V and 4 bases from J, the gap between germline ends came to 14 bases. Germline lookup yields CDR1 KGHSY and CDR2 FQNENV. The CDR3 sequence is 14 residues long. The CDR3 spells CASSSTTPGYGYTF. CDR3 sequence (DNA): TGTGCCAGCAGCTCAACAACGCCGGGCTATGGCTACACCTTC. The whole variable domain, remainder taken from reference TRBV16 and TRBJ1-2, is GEEVAQTPKHLVRGEGQKAKLYCAPIKGHSYVFWYQQVLKNEFKFLISFQNENVFDETGMPKERFSAKCLPNSPCSLEIQATKLEDSAVYFCASSSTTPGYGYTFGSGTRLTVV.

The chain has TRBV5-1 and TRBJ2-3, with no clear D. The CDR3 spans 16 residues. The germline gives CDR1 SGHRS, CDR2 YFSETQ. The V end was cut by 0 bases, the J end by 1 base, with 12 bases between. The CDR3 sequence: CASSLGVRLGTDTQYF. The CDR3 DNA follows: TGCGCCAGCAGCTTGGGAGTGCGTTTGGGCACAGATACGCAGTATTTT.

V usage is TRBV19 and J usage is TRBJ2-3; 8 nucleotides match TRBD2. CDR1 LNHDA and CDR2 SQIVND come from the germline V gene (reference sequence). J gave up 2 bases and V 7 bases, and 8 bases lay outside the gene matches. The CDR3 is 15 amino acids. The CDR3 protein is CASIGSGGVTDTQYF. The CDR3, as DNA: TGTGCCAGTATAGGGAGCGGGGGAGTCACAGATACGCAGTATTTT. Supplemented by reference TRBV19 and TRBJ2-3, the full variable domain reads DGGITQSPKYLFRKEGQNVTLSCEQNLNHDAMYWYRQDPGQGLRLIYYSQIVNDFQKGDIAEGYSVSREKKESFPLTVTSAQKNPTAFYLCASIGSGGVTDTQYFGPGTRLTVL.

The chain uses TRBV4-2 and TRBJ2-2; perhaps TRBD1 as D (5 bases). Trimming cost V 3 bases and J 8 bases, with 16 bases left between them. The CDR3 sequence is 15 residues long. CDR1 is LGHNA, CDR2 YNFKEQ, per germline. CDR3 protein: CASSHADRSYGELFF. The CDR3 coding sequence is TGTGCCAGCAGCCACGCCGACAGATCCTATGGGGAGCTGTTTTTT.

The chain recombines TRBV28 with TRBJ2-7; D uncertain. This CDR3 region has 12 residues. Germline CDR1 is MDHEN and CDR2 is SYDVKM. Trimming cost V 8 bases and J 6 bases, with 14 bases left between them. The CDR3 is CASSRRRVEQYF. The CDR3 DNA sequence: TGTGCCAGCTCCCGCAGACGGGTCGAGCAGTACTTC. The complete variable domain, with remaining parts taken from reference TRBV28 and TRBJ2-7, reads DVKVTQSSRYLVKRTGEKVFLECVQDMDHENMFWYRQDPGLGLRLIYFSYDVKMKEKGDIPEGYSVSREKKERFSLILESASTNQTSMYLCASSRRRVEQYFGPGTRLTVT.

The rearrangement joins TRBV5-4 to TRBJ1-5, with 7 nucleotides matching TRBD1. The CDR3 covers 13 residues. V was pared by 1 base and J by 6 bases, with 1 base of the junction left unmatched. CDR1 and CDR2 (germline): SGHNT, YYREEE (reference sequence). The DNA for the CDR3 is TGTGCCAGCAGCTTGCAGGGGGGTCAGCCCCAGCATTTT. Translated: CASSLQGGQPQHF.

The rearrangement joins TRBV6-5 to TRBJ1-5; D is uncertain. Germline CDR1 and CDR2: MNHEY and SVGAGI. CDR3 length equals 15 residues. V was cut by 7 bases and J by 2 bases, with 15 bases left in between. CDR3 coding DNA: TGTGCCAGCAATAGGGATGTCAATGGCAATCAGCCCCAGCATTTT. It translates to CASNRDVNGNQPQHF.

The CDR3 loop reads CASSERRNQPQHF. CDR3 nucleotide sequence: TGTGCCAGCAGTGAACGACGGAATCAGCCCCAGCATTTT. V gene TRBV6-5 combines with J gene TRBJ1-5; no clear D. Germline V lookup: CDR1 MNHEY, CDR2 SVGAGI. With 5 bases removed from V and 4 bases from J, the gap between germline ends came to 9 bases. This CDR3 has 13 residues.

V and J are TRBV5-1 and TRBJ1-2; 8 nucleotides match TRBD1. Trimming removed 0 bases from V and 2 bases from J; junction bases left unmatched: 6. This CDR3 contains 16 residues. Germline V gene data show CDR1 as SGHRS and CDR2 as YFSETQ. The CDR3 bases are TGCGCCAGCAGCTTGGGTTCGACAGGGGAAAACTATGGCTACACCTTC. It is translated as CASSLGSTGENYGYTF.

The chain uses TRBV28 and TRBJ1-2; 8 bases are shared with TRBD1. CDR1 and CDR2 from the germline V gene are MDHEN and SYDVKM. V was pared by 4 bases and J by 5 bases, with 9 bases of the junction left unmatched. The CDR3 runs to 15 residues. CDR3 sequence: CASSSIGQGVYGYTF. The DNA for the CDR3 is TGTGCCAGCAGTTCAATAGGACAGGGCGTGTATGGCTACACCTTC.

V and J are TRBV18 and TRBJ1-2; D might be TRBD1 (5 bases). The CDR3 has 14 residues. Trimming cost V 0 bases and J 7 bases, with 12 bases left between them. Looked up from germline, CDR1 is KGHSH and CDR2 is LQKENI. The CDR3 coding sequence is TGTGCCAGCTCACCACCGGCAGGGCAACCTGGCTACACCTTC. Its translation: CASSPPAGQPGYTF.

The chain employs TRBV28 and TRBJ2-1; D unresolved. Germline V gene data show CDR1 as MDHEN and CDR2 as SYDVKM. Trimming left V 5 bases short and J 5 bases short, with 16 bases between. The CDR3 sequence is 15 residues long. DNA of the CDR3: TGTGCCAGCAGTCGCCCTGTACCCCCCCACAATGAGCAGTTCTTC. Its translation: CASSRPVPPHNEQFF.